A selection of T cell receptor beta chains follows, all from one sample in a study of blood T cell repertoires in COVID-19. Profiled with immunoSEQ multiplex PCR; TCRdb holds only in-frame clones, not every one. The table includes 200,000 to 250,000 clones, about 89% detected once. Specimen: peripheral blood. The receptors derive from a man aged 60 to 75 who had recovered from COVID-19. Both conserved end residues are part of each CDR3. A D gene is named only where the DNA matches it firmly. Clone size is stated in some rows and not others, as once, few, many or a class when expanded.

v_call	j_call	d_call	clone_size	cdr3_aa	cdr3_nt
TRBV5-1	TRBJ2-7	-	-	CASSLDRSLPYEQYF	TGCGCCAGCAGCTTGGACAGGTCCCTGCCCTACGAGCAGTACTTC
TRBV5-6	TRBJ1-1	TRBD1	-	CASSLGFWTGVNTEAFF	TGTGCCAGCAGCCTGGGGTTTTGGACAGGGGTGAACACTGAAGCTTTCTTT
TRBV27	TRBJ1-1	TRBD1	-	CASSPQGFGYTEAFF	TGTGCCAGCAGCCCACAGGGGTTCGGGTACACTGAAGCTTTCTTT
TRBV7-2	TRBJ1-2	TRBD1	-	CASSFPGTGGGGYTF	TGTGCCAGCAGCTTCCCCGGGACAGGGGGGGGAGGCTACACCTTC
TRBV6-5	TRBJ1-6	-	-	CASRLAGSPLHF	TGTGCCAGCAGGCTAGCCGGGTCACCCCTCCACTTT
TRBV19	TRBJ2-7	-	-	CASSIVIQGGEQYF	TGTGCCAGTAGTATAGTTATACAGGGAGGGGAGCAGTACTTC
TRBV19	TRBJ1-5	TRBD1	-	CASSRITTGGIGNQPQHF	TGTGCCAGTAGTCGAATCACCACAGGGGGTATAGGCAATCAGCCCCAGCATTTT
TRBV7-8	TRBJ1-3	-	-	CASSTDSGNTIYF	TGTGCCAGCAGCACAGACAGCGGAAACACCATATATTTT
TRBV4-1	TRBJ2-6	TRBD1	once	CASSPTGETGANVLTF	TGCGCCAGCAGCCCTACAGGGGAAACTGGGGCCAACGTCCTGACTTTC
TRBV5-4	TRBJ2-2	TRBD1	-	CASSTDRANTGELFF	TGTGCCAGCAGCACGGACAGGGCGAACACCGGGGAGCTGTTTTTT
TRBV10-3	TRBJ2-2	TRBD2	once	CAISDSGGLGGELFF	TGTGCCATCAGTGACTCGGGGGGACTAGGAGGGGAGCTGTTTTTT
TRBV4-3	TRBJ2-1	TRBD2	-	CASSQWWTSGSVVFF	TGCGCCAGCAGCCAATGGTGGACTAGCGGGAGCGTGGTGTTCTTC
TRBV9	TRBJ1-1	TRBD1	-	CASSPTGQGGEAFF	TGTGCCAGCAGCCCCACCGGACAGGGAGGGGAAGCTTTCTTT
TRBV28	TRBJ1-2	-	-	CASSLREGGFLARGYTF	TGTGCCAGCAGTTTAAGGGAGGGGGGCTTCCTGGCAAGGGGCTACACCTTC
TRBV11-1	TRBJ2-7	-	-	CASSSQLALSEQYF	TGTGCCAGCAGCTCCCAACTAGCCCTTAGCGAGCAGTACTTC
TRBV7-9	TRBJ1-6	TRBD1	-	CASNPGTGEYKWNSPLHF	TGTGCCAGCAATCCCGGGACAGGGGAATATAAATGGAATTCACCCCTCCACTTT
TRBV11-2	TRBJ1-2	-	-	CASSLEPINFYGYTF	TGTGCCAGCAGCCTGGAGCCCATTAATTTCTATGGCTACACCTTC
TRBV7-6	TRBJ2-7	-	once	CASSRRASYEQYF	TGTGCCAGCAGCCGGAGGGCCTCCTACGAGCAGTACTTC
TRBV6-2/TRBV6-3	TRBJ2-4	TRBD1	once	CASSYPGQGVIQYF	TGTGCCAGCAGTTACCCTGGACAGGGGGTCATTCAGTACTTC
TRBV29-1	TRBJ2-7	-	-	CSVELQGRIYEQYF	TGCAGCGTTGAGCTCCAGGGCCGAATCTACGAGCAGTACTTC
TRBV3-1/TRBV3-2	TRBJ1-2	TRBD1	-	CASSQYRTGSINYGYTF	TGTGCCAGCAGCCAATATCGGACAGGGTCCATCAACTATGGCTACACCTTC
TRBV5-4	TRBJ2-4	TRBD1	once	CASSRDRGLIQGIQYF	TGTGCCAGCAGCCGGGACAGGGGGTTAATTCAGGGCATTCAGTACTTC
TRBV7-2	TRBJ1-6	-	-	CASSLKWQGSPLHF	TGTGCCAGCAGCCTCAAGTGGCAGGGTTCACCCCTCCACTTT
TRBV7-9	TRBJ1-1	-	-	CASSLSDTEAFF	TGTGCCAGCAGCTTATCTGACACTGAAGCTTTCTTT
TRBV19	TRBJ1-4	TRBD1	-	CASSAQGGEKLFF	TGTGCCAGTAGTGCCCAGGGGGGCGAAAAACTGTTTTTT
TRBV11-3	TRBJ2-1	TRBD1	-	CASSYSDRNEQFF	TGTGCCAGCAGCTATTCGGACAGGAATGAGCAGTTCTTC
TRBV27	TRBJ2-2	-	-	CASSLRATGAGELFF	TGTGCCAGCAGTTTGCGCGCCACAGGCGCCGGGGAGCTGTTTTTT
TRBV7-9	TRBJ1-5	TRBD1	few	CASSPTGDQPQHF	TGTGCCAGCAGCCCTACAGGGGATCAGCCCCAGCATTTT
TRBV10-3	TRBJ1-1	-	-	CAISGGGTEAFF	TGTGCCATCAGTGGAGGGGGCACTGAAGCTTTCTTT
TRBV7-3	TRBJ2-2	-	-	CASSPWTNTGELFF	TGTGCCAGCAGCCCGTGGACAAACACCGGGGAGCTGTTTTTT
TRBV7-8	TRBJ1-1	-	-	CASSSKNPQGSTEAFF	TGTGCCAGCAGCTCCAAAAACCCCCAGGGAAGCACTGAAGCTTTCTTT
TRBV6-2/TRBV6-3	TRBJ2-7	-	-	CASSYPGYPSYEQYF	TGTGCCAGCAGTTATCCGGGGTATCCCTCCTACGAGCAGTACTTC
TRBV6-1	TRBJ2-5	-	many	CASSEHLRGGPQETQYF	TGTGCCAGCAGTGAACACCTAAGGGGGGGGCCCCAAGAGACCCAGTACTTC
TRBV6-4	TRBJ2-1	TRBD2	-	CASSPGLAGGEDEQFF	TGTGCCAGCAGTCCCGGACTAGCGGGAGGAGAGGATGAGCAGTTCTTC
TRBV7-3	TRBJ2-5	-	few	CASSLNRGPQETQYF	TGTGCCAGCAGCTTAAATCGGGGTCCACAAGAGACCCAGTACTTC
TRBV11-2	TRBJ1-4	-	-	CASSLRNRGEGEKLFF	TGTGCCAGCAGCTTACGAAACCGGGGTGAGGGTGAAAAACTGTTTTTT
TRBV7-6	TRBJ2-7	-	-	CASSPLAGSYEQYF	TGTGCCAGCAGCCCGCTGGCAGGATCCTACGAGCAGTACTTC
TRBV19	TRBJ1-1	-	-	CASSITRQASGTEAFF	TGTGCCAGTAGTATAACCAGACAGGCCTCAGGGACTGAAGCTTTCTTT
TRBV6-6	TRBJ1-6	TRBD1	once	CASSYEGTVGSPLHF	TGTGCCAGCAGTTACGAAGGGACAGTGGGTTCACCCCTCCACTTT
TRBV19	TRBJ1-2	TRBD1	once	CASIPQGARNGYTF	TGTGCCAGTATTCCACAGGGGGCGCGAAATGGCTACACCTTC
TRBV7-7	TRBJ2-3	-	-	CASSLGHLDTDTQYF	TGTGCTAGCAGCTTAGGACACCTCGACACAGATACGCAGTATTTT
TRBV5-4	TRBJ2-5	TRBD2	once	CASSLPGLATETQYF	TGTGCCAGCAGTTTACCGGGACTAGCGACGGAGACCCAGTACTTC
TRBV9	TRBJ1-6	TRBD1	once	CASSARTQGANSPLHF	TGTGCCAGCAGCGCCCGGACACAGGGGGCTAATTCACCCCTCCACTTT
TRBV19	TRBJ1-2	TRBD1	-	CASSIGGTGDYGYTF	TGTGCCAGTAGTATAGGTGGGACAGGGGACTATGGCTACACCTTC
TRBV6-5	TRBJ1-2	-	-	CASSLQGSHGYTF	TGTGCCAGCAGTCTTCAGGGAAGTCACGGCTACACCTTC
TRBV18	TRBJ1-3	-	-	CASSPPGHPQGNTIYF	TGTGCCAGCTCACCACCGGGACATCCCCAGGGAAACACCATATATTTT
TRBV6-5	TRBJ2-7	-	-	CASSTGSYEQYF	TGTGCCAGCAGTACAGGGTCCTACGAGCAGTACTTC
TRBV6-2/TRBV6-3	TRBJ1-1	TRBD1	-	CASSYLAGGTNTEAFF	TGTGCCAGCAGTTACCTCGCAGGGGGCACAAACACTGAAGCTTTCTTT
TRBV6-2/TRBV6-3	TRBJ2-3	TRBD2	-	CASSPGGATDTQYF	TGTGCCAGCAGTCCGGGGGGGGCCACAGATACGCAGTATTTT
TRBV7-3	TRBJ2-1	-	-	CASSFAGQDEQFF	TGTGCCAGCAGCTTCGCAGGCCAGGATGAGCAGTTCTTC
TRBV3-1/TRBV3-2	TRBJ2-7	TRBD2	-	CASSQGPAGGPYEQYF	TGTGCCAGCAGCCAAGGGCCAGCGGGGGGCCCCTACGAGCAGTACTTC
TRBV24-1	TRBJ2-1	-	-	CATSDRGAPLNEQFF	TGTGCCACCAGTGATCGGGGGGCTCCCTTGAATGAGCAGTTCTTC
TRBV5-6	TRBJ2-6	-	-	CASSPGGVQRAGANVLTF	TGTGCCAGCAGCCCTGGCGGGGTTCAACGTGCTGGGGCCAACGTCCTGACTTTC